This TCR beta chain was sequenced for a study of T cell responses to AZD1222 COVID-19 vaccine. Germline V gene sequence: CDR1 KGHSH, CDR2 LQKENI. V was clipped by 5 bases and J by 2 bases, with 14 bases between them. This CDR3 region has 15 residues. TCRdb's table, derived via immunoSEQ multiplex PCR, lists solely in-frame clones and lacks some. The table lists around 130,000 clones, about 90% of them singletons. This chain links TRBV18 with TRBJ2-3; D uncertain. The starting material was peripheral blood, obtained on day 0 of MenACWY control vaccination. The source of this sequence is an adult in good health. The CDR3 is CASSTLPQTTDTQYF. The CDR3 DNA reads TGTGCCAGCTCAACCCTCCCCCAGACCACAGATACGCAGTATTTT.